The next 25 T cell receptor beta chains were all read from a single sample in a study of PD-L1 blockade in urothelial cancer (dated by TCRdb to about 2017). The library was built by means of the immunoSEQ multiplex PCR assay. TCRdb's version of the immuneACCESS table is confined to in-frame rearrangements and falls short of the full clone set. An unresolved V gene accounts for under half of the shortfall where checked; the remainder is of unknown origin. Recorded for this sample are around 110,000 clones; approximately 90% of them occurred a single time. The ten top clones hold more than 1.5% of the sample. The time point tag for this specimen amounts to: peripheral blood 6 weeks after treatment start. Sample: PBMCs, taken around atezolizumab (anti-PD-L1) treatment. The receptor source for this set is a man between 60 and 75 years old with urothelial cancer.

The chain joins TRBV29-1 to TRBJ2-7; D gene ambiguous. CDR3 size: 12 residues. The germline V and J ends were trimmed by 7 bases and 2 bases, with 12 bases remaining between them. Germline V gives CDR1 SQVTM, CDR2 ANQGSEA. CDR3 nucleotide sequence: TGCAGCGCTGCAAGAGAGACCTACGAGCAGTACTTC. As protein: CSAARETYEQYF.

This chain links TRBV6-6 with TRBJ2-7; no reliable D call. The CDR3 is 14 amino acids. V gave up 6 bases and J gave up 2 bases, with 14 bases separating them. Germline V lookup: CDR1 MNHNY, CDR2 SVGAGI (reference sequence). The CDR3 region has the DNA TGTGCCAGCAGCTCTCTAGAATCCCCCTACGAGCAGTACTTC. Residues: CASSSLESPYEQYF.

In DNA form, the CDR3 reads TGTGCCAGCAGGGGCGGGGGACTAGCGAAGACCCATGAGCAGTTCTTC. This encodes CASRGGGLAKTHEQFF. The J gene is TRBJ2-1, the V gene TRBV27; 10 positions match TRBD2. CDR1 and CDR2 (germline): MNHEY, SMNVEV (reference sequence). CDR3 length: 16 amino acids. The V gene end was trimmed by 6 bases and the J gene end by 8 bases; junction bases not matched to a gene: 13.

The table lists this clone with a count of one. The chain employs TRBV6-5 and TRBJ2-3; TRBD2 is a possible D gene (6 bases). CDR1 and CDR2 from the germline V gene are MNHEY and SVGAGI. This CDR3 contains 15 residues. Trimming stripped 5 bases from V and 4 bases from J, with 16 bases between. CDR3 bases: TGTGCCAGCAGTAGAACGGGAGTCTCCCCAGATACGCAGTATTTT. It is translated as CASSRTGVSPDTQYF.

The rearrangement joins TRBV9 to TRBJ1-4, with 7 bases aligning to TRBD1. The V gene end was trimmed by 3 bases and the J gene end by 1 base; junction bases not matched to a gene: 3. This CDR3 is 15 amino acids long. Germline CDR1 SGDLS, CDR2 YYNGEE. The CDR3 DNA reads TGTGCCAGCAGCGGTTACAGGGGAACTAATGAAAAACTGTTTTTT. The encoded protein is CASSGYRGTNEKLFF.

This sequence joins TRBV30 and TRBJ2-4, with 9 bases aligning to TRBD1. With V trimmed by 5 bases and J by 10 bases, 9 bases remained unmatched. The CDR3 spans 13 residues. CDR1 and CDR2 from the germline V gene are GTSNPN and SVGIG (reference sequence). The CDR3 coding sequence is TGTGCCTGGGGGACAGGGCCAATTGGGATTCAGTACTTC. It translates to CAWGTGPIGIQYF.

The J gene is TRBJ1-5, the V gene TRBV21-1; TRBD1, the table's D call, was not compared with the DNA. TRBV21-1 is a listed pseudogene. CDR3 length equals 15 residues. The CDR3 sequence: CASSKRTGLNQPQHF. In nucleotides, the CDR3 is TGTGCCAGCAGCAAGAGGACAGGGCTCAATCAGCCCCAGCATTTT.

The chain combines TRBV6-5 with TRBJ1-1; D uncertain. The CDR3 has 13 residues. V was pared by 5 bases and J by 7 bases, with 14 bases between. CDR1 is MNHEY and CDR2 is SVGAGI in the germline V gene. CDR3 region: CASSPPLSSEAFF. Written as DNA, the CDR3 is TGTGCCAGCAGTCCTCCTCTGTCTAGTGAAGCTTTCTTT.

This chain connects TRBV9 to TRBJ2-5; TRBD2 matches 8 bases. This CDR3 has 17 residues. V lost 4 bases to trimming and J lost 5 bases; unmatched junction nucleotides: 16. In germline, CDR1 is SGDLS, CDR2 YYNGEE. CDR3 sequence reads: CASSPRGGAGVRETQYF. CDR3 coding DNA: TGTGCCAGCAGCCCCCGAGGTGGAGCGGGAGTACGGGAGACCCAGTACTTC.

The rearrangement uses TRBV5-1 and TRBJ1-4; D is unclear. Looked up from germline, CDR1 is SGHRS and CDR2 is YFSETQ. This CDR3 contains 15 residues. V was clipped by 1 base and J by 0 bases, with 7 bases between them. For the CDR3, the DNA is TGCGCCAGCAGCTTGACATGGCCAACTAATGAAAAACTGTTTTTT. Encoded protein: CASSLTWPTNEKLFF.

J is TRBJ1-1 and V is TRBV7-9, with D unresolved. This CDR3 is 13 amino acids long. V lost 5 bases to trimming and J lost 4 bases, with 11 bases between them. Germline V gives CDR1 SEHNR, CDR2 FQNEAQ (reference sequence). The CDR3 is CASSLSASTEAFF. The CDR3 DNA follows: TGTGCCAGCAGCCTTTCTGCGAGCACTGAAGCTTTCTTT. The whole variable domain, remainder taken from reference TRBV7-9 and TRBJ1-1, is DTGVSQNPRHKITKRGQNVTFRCDPISEHNRLYWYRQTLGQGPEFLTYFQNEAQLEKSRLLSDRFSAERPKGSFSTLEIQRTEQGDSAMYLCASSLSASTEAFFGQGTRLTVV.

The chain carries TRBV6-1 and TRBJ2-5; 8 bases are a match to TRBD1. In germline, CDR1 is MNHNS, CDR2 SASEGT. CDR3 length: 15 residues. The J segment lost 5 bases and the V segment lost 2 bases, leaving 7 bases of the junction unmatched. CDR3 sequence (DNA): TGTGCCAGCAGTGAACAGGACAGGGTCCGTGAGACCCAGTACTTC. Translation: CASSEQDRVRETQYF.

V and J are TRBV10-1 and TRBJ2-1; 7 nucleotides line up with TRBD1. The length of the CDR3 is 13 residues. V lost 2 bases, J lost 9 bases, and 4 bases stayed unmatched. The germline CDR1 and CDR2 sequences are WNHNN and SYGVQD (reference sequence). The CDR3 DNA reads TGCGCCAGCAGTGAGGACAGGGCAAGTGAGCAGTTCTTC. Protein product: CASSEDRASEQFF.

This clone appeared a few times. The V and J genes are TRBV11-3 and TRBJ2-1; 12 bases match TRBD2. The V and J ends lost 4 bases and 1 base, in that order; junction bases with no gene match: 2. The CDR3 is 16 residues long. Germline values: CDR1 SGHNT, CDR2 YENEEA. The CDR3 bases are TGTGCCAGCAGCTCTGGACTAGCGGGATCCTACAATGAGCAGTTCTTC. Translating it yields CASSSGLAGSYNEQFF. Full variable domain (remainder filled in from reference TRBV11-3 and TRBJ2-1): EAGVVQSPRYKIIEKKQPVAFWCNPISGHNTLYWYLQNLGQGPELLIRYENEEAVDDSQLPKDRFSAERLKGVDSTLKIQPAELGDSAVYLCASSSGLAGSYNEQFFGPGTRLTVL.

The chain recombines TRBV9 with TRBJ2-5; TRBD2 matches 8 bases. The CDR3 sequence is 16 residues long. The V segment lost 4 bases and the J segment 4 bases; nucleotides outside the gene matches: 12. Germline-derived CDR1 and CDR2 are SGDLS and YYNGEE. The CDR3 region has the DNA TGTGCCAGCAGCACACAGGCGGGAGGAGTAGGAGAGACCCAGTACTTC. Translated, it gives CASSTQAGGVGETQYF.

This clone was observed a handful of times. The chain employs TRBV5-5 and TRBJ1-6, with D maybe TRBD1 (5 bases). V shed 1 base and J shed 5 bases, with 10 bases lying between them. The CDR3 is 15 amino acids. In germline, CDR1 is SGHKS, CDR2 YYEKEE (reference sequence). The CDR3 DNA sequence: TGTGCCAGCAGCTTGTCCGGGGGTGATAATTCACCCCTCCACTTT. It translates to CASSLSGGDNSPLHF. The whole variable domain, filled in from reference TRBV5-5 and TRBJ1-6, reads DAGVTQSPTHLIKTRGQQVTLRCSPISGHKSVSWYQQVLGQGPQFIFQYYEKEERGRGNFPDRFSARQFPNYSSELNVNALLLGDSALYLCASSLSGGDNSPLHFGNGTRLTVT.

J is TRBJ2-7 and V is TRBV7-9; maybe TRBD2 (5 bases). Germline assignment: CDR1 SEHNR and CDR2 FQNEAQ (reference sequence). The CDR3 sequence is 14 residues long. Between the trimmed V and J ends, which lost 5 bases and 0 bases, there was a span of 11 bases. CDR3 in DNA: TGTGCCAGCAGCCCTCCGGGATTCTCCTACGAGCAGTACTTC. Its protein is CASSPPGFSYEQYF.

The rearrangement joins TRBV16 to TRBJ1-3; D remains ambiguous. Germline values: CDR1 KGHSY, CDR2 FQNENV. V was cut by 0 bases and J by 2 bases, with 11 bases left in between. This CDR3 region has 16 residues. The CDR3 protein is CASSQSQVGTGNTIYF. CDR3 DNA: TGTGCCAGCAGCCAATCCCAGGTGGGCACTGGAAACACCATATATTTT.

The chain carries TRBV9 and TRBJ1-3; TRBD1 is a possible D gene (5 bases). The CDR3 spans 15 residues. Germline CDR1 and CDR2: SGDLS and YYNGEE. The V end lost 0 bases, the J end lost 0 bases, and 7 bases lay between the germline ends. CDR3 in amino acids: CASSVGQSSGNTIYF. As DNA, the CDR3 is TGTGCCAGCAGCGTAGGACAGTCCTCTGGAAACACCATATATTTT.

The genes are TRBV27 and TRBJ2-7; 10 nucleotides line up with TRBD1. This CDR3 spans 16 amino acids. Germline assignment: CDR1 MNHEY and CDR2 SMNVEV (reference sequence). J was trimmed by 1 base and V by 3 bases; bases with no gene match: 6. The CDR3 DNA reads TGTGCCAGCAGTTTTAATCCGGGACAGGGGTCCTACGAGCAGTACTTC. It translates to CASSFNPGQGSYEQYF.

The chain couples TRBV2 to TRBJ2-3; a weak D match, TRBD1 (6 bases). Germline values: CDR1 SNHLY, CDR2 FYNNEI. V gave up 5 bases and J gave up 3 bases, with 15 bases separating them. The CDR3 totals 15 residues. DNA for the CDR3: TGTGCCAGCAGTCTCGGACAGCCTGGGACAGATACGCAGTATTTT. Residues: CASSLGQPGTDTQYF.

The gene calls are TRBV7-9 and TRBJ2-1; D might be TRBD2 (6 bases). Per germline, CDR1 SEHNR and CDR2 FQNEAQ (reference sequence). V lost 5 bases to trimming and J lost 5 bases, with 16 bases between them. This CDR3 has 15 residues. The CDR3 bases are TGTGCCAGCAGCCCAACTAGCACCCTGAACAATGAGCAGTTCTTC. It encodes CASSPTSTLNNEQFF.

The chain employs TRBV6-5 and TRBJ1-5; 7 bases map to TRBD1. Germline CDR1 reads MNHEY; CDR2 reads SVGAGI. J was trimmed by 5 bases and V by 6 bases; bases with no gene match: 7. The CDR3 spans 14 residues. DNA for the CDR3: TGTGCCAGCAGCCTCGACAGGGTGGATCAGCCCCAGCATTTT. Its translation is CASSLDRVDQPQHF.

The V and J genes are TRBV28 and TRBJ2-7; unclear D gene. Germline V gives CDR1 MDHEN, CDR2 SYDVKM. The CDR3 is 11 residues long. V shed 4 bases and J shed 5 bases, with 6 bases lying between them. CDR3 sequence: CASSSTDEQYF. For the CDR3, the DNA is TGTGCCAGCAGTTCTACCGACGAGCAGTACTTC.

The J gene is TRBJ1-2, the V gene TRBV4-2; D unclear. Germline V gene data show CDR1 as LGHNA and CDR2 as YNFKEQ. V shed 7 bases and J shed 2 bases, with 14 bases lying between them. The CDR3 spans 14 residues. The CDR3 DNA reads TGTGCCAGCACTCCGGGGTTGGGGAACTATGGCTACACCTTC. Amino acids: CASTPGLGNYGYTF.